This T cell receptor beta chain derives from a study of cytotoxic CD8 clonotypes in ibrutinib-treated CLL. Study as a whole: After median 68 months, approximately 15 stayed in remission, around twelve progressed; responses 25 or so partial, 2 complete.

Here immunoSEQ multiplex PCR was the method, and the copy in TCRdb shows in-frame clones only, minus some. The repertoire has roughly 45,000 clones, 65% to 70% of them found once; the top ten carry 20% to 25%. Germline V CDR1 and CDR2: SEHNR, FQNEAQ (reference sequence). V was clipped by 5 bases and J by 1 base, with 11 bases between them. The CDR3 has 14 residues. Findings and limits, study-wide: Baseline levels were approached again at progression, after clonality had risen at ibrutinib response. Treatment left the uncommon public clonotypes either contracted or stable in frequency. Sampling times, which were not matched between the groups, differed between sustained-remission patients and progressing patients.

Turning to this clone: Its antigen is undetermined.

The receptor was derived from a human donor with chronic lymphocytic leukemia. This material consisted of PBMCs, taken after 24 months of ibrutinib treatment. V usage is TRBV7-9 and J usage is TRBJ2-5, with D hard to call. CDR3 loop: CASSRAEFQETQYF. CDR3 in DNA: TGTGCCAGCAGCCGAGCAGAGTTCCAAGAGACCCAGTACTTC. Looking up the rest from reference TRBV7-9 and TRBJ2-5 gives the full variable domain: DTGVSQNPRHKITKRGQNVTFRCDPISEHNRLYWYRQTLGQGPEFLTYFQNEAQLEKSRLLSDRFSAERPKGSFSTLEIQRTEQGDSAMYLCASSRAEFQETQYFGPGTRLLVL.